The 15 T cell receptor beta chains below all came from one sample that was sequenced in a study of blood T cell repertoires in COVID-19. Profiling relied on immunoSEQ multiplex PCR, and the TCRdb table lists in-frame clones only, not all of them. The data show about 5,900 clones, 70% to 90% seen once. The specimen sequenced was peripheral blood. Source of these receptors: a human donor in a cohort sampled during active COVID-19.

The rearrangement links TRBV4-1 to TRBJ2-7; D might be TRBD2 (5 bases). From germline, CDR1 is MGHRA and CDR2 YSYEKL. There are 14 residues in the CDR3. The V end was cut by 0 bases, the J end by 5 bases, with 11 bases between. The CDR3 loop reads CASSQDAGRDEQYF. CDR3 DNA sequence: TGCGCCAGCAGCCAAGATGCTGGGCGGGACGAGCAGTACTTC.

The V gene is TRBV6-5, the J gene TRBJ1-2; 10 nucleotides line up with TRBD1. Looked up from germline, CDR1 is MNHEY and CDR2 is SVGAGI. CDR3 size: 15 residues. The V gene end was trimmed by 11 bases and the J gene end by 6 bases; junction bases not matched to a gene: 15. The CDR3 protein is CAAKDRGRLLDGYTF. CDR3 sequence (DNA): TGTGCCGCCAAAGACAGGGGGCGCCTACTGGATGGCTACACCTTC.

The genes are TRBV5-8 and TRBJ1-2, with a possible D match to TRBD1 (6 bases). V lost 0 bases and J 8 bases, leaving 20 bases between the germline ends. CDR1 SGHTS and CDR2 YDEGEE come from the germline V gene. The CDR3 covers 16 residues. Written as DNA, the CDR3 is TGTGCCAGCAGCTTGGCCCTGGAGGGGGGGAGATTCGGCTACACCTTC. Translating gives CASSLALEGGRFGYTF.

This rearrangement joins TRBV5-6 to TRBJ2-5; D gene unclear. Trimming removed 0 bases at V and 5 bases at J, with 11 bases between. The CDR3 consists of 14 residues. Germline-derived CDR1 and CDR2 are SGHDT and YYEEEE. This chain's CDR3 is CASSLELSSETQYF. The CDR3, as DNA: TGTGCCAGCAGCTTGGAACTGTCTTCGGAGACCCAGTACTTC.

The rearrangement uses TRBV19 and TRBJ1-1; D is ambiguous. CDR1 is LNHDA, CDR2 SQIVND, per germline (reference sequence). The CDR3 extends over 13 amino acids. Trimming took 3 bases from V and 0 from J, leaving 5 bases between them. CDR3: CASSILLNTEAFF. DNA for the CDR3: TGTGCCAGTAGTATCCTTTTGAACACTGAAGCTTTCTTT. The whole variable domain, filled in from reference TRBV19 and TRBJ1-1, reads DGGITQSPKYLFRKEGQNVTLSCEQNLNHDAMYWYRQDPGQGLRLIYYSQIVNDFQKGDIAEGYSVSREKKESFPLTVTSAQKNPTAFYLCASSILLNTEAFFGQGTRLTVV.

V gene TRBV29-1 combines with J gene TRBJ2-3; no clear D. V was clipped by 6 bases and J by 9 bases, with 10 bases between them. This CDR3 spans 10 amino acids. Germline V gene lookup returns CDR1 SQVTM and CDR2 ANQGSEA. The CDR3 region has the DNA TGCAGCGTCGTAGCTGACACGCAGTATTTT. It yields the protein CSVVADTQYF.

This chain joins TRBV2 and TRBJ1-5, with a weak D call TRBD1 (6 bases). CDR3 size: 16 residues. V was clipped by 6 bases and J by 0 bases, with 15 bases between them. Germline CDR1 and CDR2: SNHLY and FYNNEI. DNA of the CDR3: TGTGCCAGCAGGAAGGGGGACACCCTTAGCAATCAGCCCCAGCATTTT. This sequence encodes CASRKGDTLSNQPQHF. The full variable domain, rest sourced from reference TRBV2 and TRBJ1-5, is EPEVTQTPSHQVTQMGQEVILRCVPISNHLYFYWYRQILGQKVEFLVSFYNNEISEKSEIFDDQFSVERPDGSNFTLKIRSTKLEDSAMYFCASRKGDTLSNQPQHFGDGTRLSIL.

The chain uses TRBV6-5 and TRBJ1-3; a possible D gene is TRBD1 (5 bases). The V gene lost 6 bases and the J gene lost 0 bases, with 9 bases spanning the gap. The germline V gene encodes CDR1 MNHEY and CDR2 SVGAGI. The CDR3 runs 14 residues. The CDR3 protein is CASRSTDSGNTIYF. DNA of the CDR3: TGTGCCAGCAGATCGACAGACTCTGGAAACACCATATATTTT.

J is TRBJ1-5 and V is TRBV2, with unresolved D. CDR1 is SNHLY, CDR2 FYNNEI, per germline. This CDR3 contains 13 residues. V lost 5 bases to trimming and J lost 4 bases, with 9 bases between them. CDR3 bases: TGTGCCAGCAGTAACTGGGCTAATCAGCCCCAGCATTTT. This encodes CASSNWANQPQHF.

J is TRBJ1-2 and V is TRBV3-1 (or the pseudogene TRBV3-2), with a weak D call TRBD1 (6 bases). The length of the CDR3 is 15 residues. Deletions cut 4 bases from V and 2 bases from J, with 14 bases between. CDR1 is LGHDT and CDR2 is YNNKEL in the germline V gene (reference sequence). Here the CDR3 reads CASSRGKGTNYGYTF. Written as DNA, the CDR3 is TGTGCCAGCAGCCGCGGAAAGGGGACAAACTATGGCTACACCTTC.

This clone has only one observation. The genes are TRBV5-1 and TRBJ2-2, with 13 bases matching TRBD2. Germline lookup yields CDR1 SGHRS and CDR2 YFSETQ. Germline trimming cut 5 bases from V and 5 bases from J; bases unmatched to any gene: 15. The CDR3 extends over 19 amino acids. The DNA of the CDR3 is TGCGCCAGCAGACTGGACTCGAGACTAGCGGGGGGCCGGACCGGGGAGCTGTTTTTT. Amino acids: CASRLDSRLAGGRTGELFF. The full variable domain, in which reference TRBV5-1 and TRBJ2-2 provide the parts outside the CDR3, is KAGVTQTPRYLIKTRGQQVTLSCSPISGHRSVSWYQQTPGQGLQFLFEYFSETQRNKGNFPGRFSGRQFSNSRSEMNVSTLELGDSALYLCASRLDSRLAGGRTGELFFGEGSRLTVL.

The CDR3 reads CAWSVPGTDEQYF. The CDR3 DNA reads as TGTGCCTGGAGTGTACCAGGGACTGACGAGCAGTACTTC. The chain has TRBV30 and TRBJ2-7; the D gene is possibly TRBD2 (6 bases). Germline V gives CDR1 GTSNPN, CDR2 SVGIG (reference sequence). The CDR3 is made up of 13 amino acids. Trimming pared 0 bases from V and 5 bases from J, leaving 11 bases between.

This clone appeared a few times. This chain joins TRBV5-4 and TRBJ2-5; TRBD2 matches 9 bases. CDR3 size: 16 residues. The V and J ends lost 0 bases and 1 base, in that order; junction bases with no gene match: 4. Looked up from germline, CDR1 is SGHNT and CDR2 is YYREEE (reference sequence). Here the CDR3 reads CASSLGGSGGQETQYF. DNA of the CDR3: TGTGCCAGCAGCTTGGGTGGTAGCGGGGGCCAAGAGACCCAGTACTTC. Variable domain in full (rest from reference TRBV5-4 and TRBJ2-5): ETGVTQSPTHLIKTRGQQVTLRCSSQSGHNTVSWYQQALGQGPQFIFQYYREEENGRGNFPPRFSGLQFPNYSSELNVNALELDDSALYLCASSLGGSGGQETQYFGPGTRLLVL.

The chain employs TRBV4-2 and TRBJ1-2; D uncertain. Trimming left V 4 bases short and J 6 bases short, with 18 bases between. This CDR3 is 15 amino acids long. Germline-derived CDR1 and CDR2 are LGHNA and YNFKEQ. The CDR3 DNA is TGTGCCAGCAGCCCCCAAGTCCTATCCTACGATGGCTACACCTTC. It specifies CASSPQVLSYDGYTF.

This chain links TRBV6-6 with TRBJ1-2; D not resolved. V was cut by 2 bases and J by 7 bases, with 2 bases left in between. Germline V gene sequence: CDR1 MNHNY, CDR2 SVGAGI (reference sequence). The CDR3 sequence is 10 residues long. The CDR3 bases are TGTGCCAGCAGTTACCTTGGCTACACCTTC. Amino acid sequence: CASSYLGYTF.